Shown below are 27 T cell receptor beta chains from a single sample sequenced in a study of blood T cell repertoires in COVID-19 (dated by TCRdb to 2018 to 2021). Libraries were prepared through the immunoSEQ multiplex PCR assay. Sourced from immuneACCESS, this table was stored by TCRdb with only in-frame sequences that have V and J called. A share of the clones is absent; for the studies checked, an unresolved V gene accounts for under half, and the remainder has no known explanation. The sample table lists about 480,000 clones, roughly 90% of them with a count of one. Less than 2% of the sample is in the top ten clones. The specimen was PBMCs or T cells enriched from blood (not recorded which). The receptors stem from a middle-aged woman who had recovered from COVID-19.

This chain joins TRBV3-1 (or the pseudogene TRBV3-2) and TRBJ2-5; 11 positions match TRBD2. The trim removed 4 bases at V and 0 bases at J, leaving 10 bases unmatched. The CDR3 extends over 18 amino acids. Germline loops: CDR1 LGHDT, CDR2 YNNKEL (reference sequence). The CDR3 nucleotides read TGTGCCAGCAGCCGCGCTAGCGGGAGGCCCCTGTACCAAGAGACCCAGTACTTC. This gives the protein CASSRASGRPLYQETQYF.

This clone was observed once. Here the CDR3 reads CASSRGRGLAGFEQFF. The CDR3 DNA reads TGCGCCAGCAGCAGGGGAAGGGGACTAGCGGGATTTGAGCAGTTCTTC. The chain employs TRBV5-1 and TRBJ2-1, with TRBD2 matching over 13 bases. Germline assignment: CDR1 SGHRS and CDR2 YFSETQ. The CDR3 is made up of 16 amino acids. The trim removed 4 bases at V and 9 bases at J, leaving 10 bases unmatched.

Worth noting for this clone: The sample has other DNA sequences that encode this CDR3 too. This sequence joins TRBV12-3 or TRBV12-4 and TRBJ1-1, with D unresolved. This CDR3 has 13 amino acids. V lost 3 bases to trimming and J lost 1 base, with 6 bases between them. The CDR3 reads CASSFAGNTEAFF. CDR3 DNA sequence: TGTGCCAGCAGTTTCGCGGGGAACACTGAAGCTTTCTTT.

The gene calls are TRBV7-7 and TRBJ1-2; 7 bases map to TRBD1. J gave up 8 bases and V 5 bases, and 5 bases lay outside the gene matches. Germline V gene lookup returns CDR1 SSHAT and CDR2 FNYEAQ (reference sequence). CDR3 length equals 12 residues. CDR3 loop: CASSPRQGGYTF. The CDR3 DNA is TGTGCCAGCAGCCCCCGACAGGGAGGCTACACCTTC.

This rearrangement joins TRBV13 to TRBJ2-1; 7 positions agree with TRBD2. J lost 8 bases, V lost 7 bases, and 2 bases had no gene match. CDR1 and CDR2 from the germline V gene are PRHDT and FYEKMQ (reference sequence). CDR3 size: 11 residues. CDR3 loop: CASTGGDEQFF. CDR3 nucleotide sequence: TGTGCCAGCACTGGGGGGGATGAGCAGTTCTTC.

The chain links TRBV5-4 to TRBJ2-1; D may be TRBD2 (6 bases). Germline V gene data show CDR1 as SGHNT and CDR2 as YYREEE (reference sequence). V was clipped by 4 bases and J by 4 bases, with 15 bases between them. The CDR3 sequence is 15 residues long. CDR3 loop: CASSLHSGLYNEQFF. CDR3 DNA sequence: TGTGCCAGCAGCCTCCATAGCGGACTGTACAATGAGCAGTTCTTC.

The chain recombines TRBV2 with TRBJ2-1; 10 bases align to TRBD1. This CDR3 has 15 residues. Germline V gene data show CDR1 as SNHLY and CDR2 as FYNNEI. The V and J ends lost 4 bases and 5 bases, in that order; junction bases with no gene match: 5. The CDR3 is CASSGDRGRHNEQFF. As DNA, the CDR3 is TGTGCCAGCAGTGGGGACAGGGGCCGACACAATGAGCAGTTCTTC.

This clone was found once. The CDR3 is CASSEARQGHGYTF. The DNA for the CDR3 is TGTGCCAGCAGTGAAGCGCGACAGGGACATGGCTACACCTTC. This chain joins TRBV2 and TRBJ1-2, with 7 bases lining up with TRBD1. From germline, CDR1 is SNHLY and CDR2 FYNNEI. The CDR3 has 14 amino acids. J gave up 6 bases and V 0 bases, and 4 bases lay outside the gene matches.

V gene TRBV18 combines with J gene TRBJ2-5; D is unresolved. Germline CDR1 KGHSH, CDR2 LQKENI. Trimming pared 8 bases from V and 2 bases from J, leaving 15 bases between. This CDR3 has 14 residues. The CDR3 reads CASRPVGKQETQYF. The CDR3 DNA follows: TGTGCCAGCCGACCCGTGGGCAAACAAGAGACCCAGTACTTC. The whole variable domain, remainder taken from reference TRBV18 and TRBJ2-5, is NAGVMQNPRHLVRRRGQEARLRCSPMKGHSHVYWYRQLPEEGLKFMVYLQKENIIDESGMPKERFSAEFPKEGPSILRIQQVVRGDSAAYFCASRPVGKQETQYFGPGTRLLVL.

V is TRBV29-1 and J is TRBJ2-2; D is unclear. There are 11 residues in the CDR3. Trimming cost V 5 bases and J 1 base, with 2 bases left between them. CDR1 and CDR2 (germline): SQVTM, ANQGSEA. CDR3 residues: CSVQNTGELFF. CDR3 nucleotide sequence: TGCAGCGTTCAGAACACCGGGGAGCTGTTTTTT.

The chain recombines TRBV7-9 with TRBJ1-2; 7 bases match TRBD1. Germline CDR1 SEHNR, CDR2 FQNEAQ (reference sequence). CDR3 length: 15 residues. V shed 7 bases and J 7 bases; nucleotides not matched to a gene: 15. CDR3 sequence reads: CASKGLKGAVGGYTF. In DNA, the CDR3 is TGTGCCAGCAAAGGATTAAAGGGGGCAGTGGGTGGCTACACCTTC.

The J gene is TRBJ1-5, the V gene TRBV19; TRBD1 matches 7 bases. The CDR3 extends over 14 amino acids. V dropped 5 bases and J dropped 1; count of bases not matched to a gene: 2. Germline assignment: CDR1 LNHDA and CDR2 SQIVND (reference sequence). CDR3 residues: CASSPRGSNQPQHF. The CDR3 bases are TGTGCCAGTAGTCCCAGGGGGAGCAATCAGCCCCAGCATTTT.

This chain uses TRBV25-1 with TRBJ2-1; D remains unclear. Germline assignment: CDR1 MGHDK and CDR2 SYGVNS. V lost 4 bases and J lost 9, with 16 bases in between. This CDR3 is 14 amino acids long. CDR3 region: CASSGNTFDTEQFF. The DNA of the CDR3 is TGTGCCAGCAGTGGAAACACATTTGATACTGAGCAGTTCTTC.

The chain links TRBV11-3 to TRBJ2-7, with D perhaps matching TRBD1 (6 bases). Germline CDR1 is SGHNT and CDR2 is YENEEA. This CDR3 spans 15 amino acids. V gave up 5 bases and J gave up 1 base, with 15 bases separating them. CDR3 region: CASSPQGVKSYEQYF. The CDR3 DNA sequence: TGTGCCAGCAGCCCACAGGGAGTGAAGTCCTACGAGCAGTACTTC.

J is TRBJ1-2 and V is TRBV29-1; 8 nucleotides match TRBD1. Germline CDR1 reads SQVTM; CDR2 reads ANQGSEA. With 6 bases clipped from V and 8 bases from J, the junction kept 8 bases outside the gene matches. The CDR3 runs 12 residues. The CDR3 loop reads CSVFRTGIGYTF. DNA of the CDR3: TGCAGCGTCTTCCGGACAGGGATAGGCTACACCTTC.

The gene calls are TRBV25-1 and TRBJ1-4; tentatively, D is TRBD1 (5 bases). The germline CDR1 and CDR2 sequences are MGHDK and SYGVNS. The V end was cut by 3 bases, the J end by 4 bases, with 12 bases between. The CDR3 has 15 residues. This CDR3 reads CASSDQQAFNEKLFF. Written as DNA, the CDR3 is TGTGCCAGCAGTGACCAACAGGCTTTTAATGAAAAACTGTTTTTT. The variable domain in full, completed from reference TRBV25-1 and TRBJ1-4, reads EADIYQTPRYLVIGTGKKITLECSQTMGHDKMYWYQQDPGMELHLIHYSYGVNSTEKGDLSSESTVSRIRTEHFPLTLESARPSHTSQYLCASSDQQAFNEKLFFGSGTQLSVL.

The V and J genes are TRBV19 and TRBJ1-2, with 7 bases matching TRBD1. Germline V gene sequence: CDR1 LNHDA, CDR2 SQIVND (reference sequence). The CDR3 is made up of 17 amino acids. The V segment lost 4 bases and the J segment 0 bases; nucleotides outside the gene matches: 11. The CDR3 DNA reads TGTGCCAGTAGTACAATTGACAGGGTCGAGGCTAACTATGGCTACACCTTC. Translated, it gives CASSTIDRVEANYGYTF.

The V and J genes are TRBV7-6 and TRBJ1-1, with D hard to call. V dropped 3 bases and J dropped 5 bases, with 10 bases sitting between them. There are 13 residues in the CDR3. Germline V gene sequence: CDR1 SGHVS, CDR2 FNYEAQ. CDR3 region: CASSLSRQTEAFF. CDR3 sequence (DNA): TGTGCCAGCAGCTTGAGCAGGCAAACTGAAGCTTTCTTT.

The V gene is TRBV6-2 or TRBV6-3, the J gene TRBJ2-7, with a tentative D call TRBD2 (6 bases). The CDR3 is made up of 14 amino acids. V was trimmed by 0 bases and J by 4 bases, leaving 10 bases between them. Germline-derived CDR1 and CDR2 are MNHEY and SVGEGT. The CDR3 DNA reads TGTGCCAGCAGTTACTCTAGCGGTTTTTACGAGCAGTACTTC. Translating it yields CASSYSSGFYEQYF.

This clone has just one count. This same CDR3 is encoded by further DNA sequences in the sample. The chain uses TRBV27 and TRBJ2-7; D not certain. V lost 0 bases, J lost 3 bases, and 6 bases lay in between. Germline V gives CDR1 MNHEY, CDR2 SMNVEV (reference sequence). The CDR3 extends over 13 amino acids. CDR3 in DNA: TGTGCCAGCAGTTTATCGTCGGGCTACGAGCAGTACTTC. Translation: CASSLSSGYEQYF.

This rearrangement joins TRBV5-4 to TRBJ2-1, with 7 positions matching TRBD2. In germline, CDR1 is SGHNT, CDR2 YYREEE (reference sequence). There are 14 residues in the CDR3. J was trimmed by 8 bases and V by 2 bases; bases with no gene match: 7. CDR3 DNA: TGTGCCAGCAGCTTTGGGACTAATCTCTATGAGCAGTTCTTC. Translating it yields CASSFGTNLYEQFF.

This sequence joins TRBV10-3 and TRBJ1-1; D remains ambiguous. Germline V gene sequence: CDR1 ENHRY, CDR2 SYGVKD. V lost 4 bases to trimming and J lost 6 bases, with 9 bases between them. There are 12 residues in the CDR3. The CDR3 region has the DNA TGTGCCATCAGTGCACAAGCGTCTGAAGCTTTCTTT. Protein sequence: CAISAQASEAFF.

Remarks on this clone: Within the sample, other DNA sequences also encode this same CDR3. This chain joins TRBV3-1 (or the pseudogene TRBV3-2) and TRBJ2-7, with TRBD2 as a possible D gene (6 bases). The CDR3 extends over 14 amino acids. V gave up 2 bases and J gave up 6 bases, with 14 bases separating them. Germline CDR1 is LGHDT and CDR2 is YNNKEL (reference sequence). The CDR3 is CASSQPGTGGEQYF. In nucleotides, the CDR3 is TGTGCCAGCAGCCAACCCGGGACTGGGGGCGAGCAGTACTTC.

The V call is TRBV19, the J call TRBJ1-6; 7 bases match TRBD1. The CDR3 is 13 residues long. J was trimmed by 7 bases and V by 8 bases; bases with no gene match: 5. Germline CDR1 and CDR2: LNHDA and SQIVND (reference sequence). The CDR3 DNA reads TGTGCCAGTTCCGGACAGGAAAATTCACCCCTCCACTTT. Translated, it gives CASSGQENSPLHF.

This clone was observed a single time. This chain joins TRBV18 and TRBJ1-1; 7 bases align to TRBD1. CDR1 KGHSH and CDR2 LQKENI come from the germline V gene. The CDR3 runs 15 residues. V was pared by 4 bases and J by 3 bases, with 8 bases of the junction left unmatched. This chain's CDR3 is CASSLTYRGDTEAFF. The CDR3, as DNA: TGTGCCAGCTCACTAACATACAGGGGAGACACTGAAGCTTTCTTT.

The J gene is TRBJ2-3, the V gene TRBV7-2; D remains ambiguous. Per the germline V gene, CDR1 is SGHTA and CDR2 is FQGNSA. Trimming shortened V by 5 bases and J by 8 bases, and 17 bases separated the two germline ends. The CDR3 is made up of 14 amino acids. The CDR3, as DNA: TGTGCCAGCAGCCTCCAGACTCCACCGGGTACGCAGTATTTT. The encoded protein is CASSLQTPPGTQYF.

The chain links TRBV27 to TRBJ2-5; TRBD1 matches 9 bases. V lost 1 base and J lost 5; bases outside the gene matches: 8. Germline CDR1 MNHEY, CDR2 SMNVEV (reference sequence). The CDR3 extends over 16 amino acids. CDR3 sequence (DNA): TGTGCCAGCAGTTTATTATCCGGGACAGGGTCGGAGACCCAGTACTTC. Translating gives CASSLLSGTGSETQYF.